The clone carrying this T cell receptor (beta chain) has at least ten counts. The sample comes from a study of T cells in Graves' hyperthyroidism and ophthalmopathy. Amplified TCR beta CDR3 regions derived from RNA transcripts. First-round RT-PCR targeting the TCR CDR3 was performed with the HTBI primer set. TCRdb re-derived calls from the multiplex PCR reads in MiXCR, one entry per CDR3 protein. The sample has roughly 600,000 distinct CDR3 sequences; around 13% are singletons. Every diagnosis used clinical symptoms, serum thyroxine and TRAb, thyroid ultrasound and orbital computed tomography. Extraction of PBMCs used roughly 9.6 ml of fresh peripheral blood. CDR3 length equals 15 residues. The junction had 12 bases not matched to a gene; V was cut back by 4 bases and J by 9 bases. In germline, CDR1 is SEHNR, CDR2 FQNEAQ (reference sequence).

The rearrangement uses TRBV7-9 and TRBJ2-1; TRBD1 matches 7 bases. What was sequenced was blood. The receptor comes from a woman between 50 and 59 years old with Graves' ophthalmopathy. The CDR3 region has the DNA TGTGCCAGCAGCTATACAGGGGTGAGTCCAATTGAGCAGTTCTTC. It yields the protein CASSYTGVSPIEQFF.